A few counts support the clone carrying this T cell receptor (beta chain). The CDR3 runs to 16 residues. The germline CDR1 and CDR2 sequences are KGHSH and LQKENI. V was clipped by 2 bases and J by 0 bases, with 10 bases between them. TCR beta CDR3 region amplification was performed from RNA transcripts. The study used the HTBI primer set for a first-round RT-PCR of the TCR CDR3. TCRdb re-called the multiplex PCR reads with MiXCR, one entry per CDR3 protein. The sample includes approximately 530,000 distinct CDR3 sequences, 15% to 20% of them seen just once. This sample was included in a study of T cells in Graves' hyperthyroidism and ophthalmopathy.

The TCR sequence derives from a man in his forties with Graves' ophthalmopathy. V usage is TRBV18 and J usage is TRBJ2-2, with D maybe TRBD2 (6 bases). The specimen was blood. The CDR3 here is CASSPSRGSNTGELFF. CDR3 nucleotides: TGTGCCAGCTCACCAAGTCGGGGGTCGAACACCGGGGAGCTGTTTTTT.